The entry that follows covers one T cell receptor (beta chain) sequence. The target antigen is unknown. Produced via immunoSEQ multiplex PCR; TCRdb's table is partial and in-frame only. This sample has 100,000 to 150,000 clones, with roughly 93% found just once. The CDR3 spans 18 residues. Per the germline V gene, CDR1 is SGHVS and CDR2 is FQNEAQ. V lost 1 base and J lost 7; bases outside the gene matches: 11. The data originate from a study of T cell responses to AZD1222 COVID-19 vaccine. Study-wide findings and caveats: At study baseline, merely roughly 6 AZD1222 recipients were seropositive. Clonal diversity was possibly underestimated, and white British individuals and females predominated among donors. CD4 TCRs linked to vaccination spanned spike, dominating at 160-218 and 743-854. Compared with day 0, the breadth and depth of the Spike-specific TCR repertoire rose significantly after two doses of AZD1222.

This chain uses TRBV7-8 with TRBJ2-2; 11 bases are shared with TRBD2. Sequenced material: peripheral blood, taken 28 days after the second AZD1222 dose. This TCR came from an adult who received the AZD1222 COVID-19 vaccine. Here the CDR3 reads CASSLVGSGRVRNGELFF. For the CDR3, the DNA is TGTGCCAGCAGCTTAGTTGGTAGCGGGAGGGTTAGAAACGGGGAGCTGTTTTTT.